This passage covers 19 T cell receptor beta chains from one sample sequenced in a study of glioma-infiltrating T cells. The iRepertoire nested amplicon-rescue multiplex PCR amplified TCR alpha and beta CDR3s from RNA. TCRdb re-called the multiplex PCR reads through MiXCR, storing one row per CDR3 protein. The sample consists of roughly 120,000 distinct CDR3 sequences, approximately 25% of them appearing once. The sample was glioma tissue, nonneoplastic brain tissue, or PBMCs (not recorded which). The receptors derive from a human donor with low-grade glioma or glioblastoma, undergoing nonglioma brain surgery, or in good health (not recorded which).

The chain joins TRBV3-1 to TRBJ2-7; 7 bases fit TRBD1. The CDR3 totals 15 residues. Losses at the gene ends were 4 bases for V and 1 base for J; bases not matched to a gene: 7. CDR1 is LGHDT, CDR2 YNNKEL, per germline (reference sequence). The CDR3 DNA reads as TGTGCCAGCAGCCGCATAGGACAGGCTTCCTACGAGCAGTACTTC. The encoded protein is CASSRIGQASYEQYF.

The chain carries TRBV30 and TRBJ2-3, with 13 bases aligning to TRBD2. The germline gives CDR1 GTSNPN, CDR2 SVGIG (reference sequence). The CDR3 consists of 16 residues. Unmatched junction bases numbered 4, after V lost 1 base and J lost 3 bases. The CDR3 here is CAWSGTSGRRTDTQYF. CDR3 sequence (DNA): TGTGCCTGGAGTGGGACTAGCGGGAGAAGAACAGATACGCAGTATTTT.

The table lists this clonotype with many counts. V is TRBV27 and J is TRBJ2-7, with TRBD2 identical over 9 bases. The germline gives CDR1 MNHEY, CDR2 SMNVEV (reference sequence). V was clipped by 5 bases and J by 3 bases; unmatched bases: 8. The CDR3 has 15 residues. This CDR3 is CASSVGSGSGYEQYF. The CDR3, as DNA: TGTGCCAGCAGTGTCGGTAGCGGGAGCGGCTACGAGCAGTACTTC.

This clonotype appeared a few times. This chain connects TRBV5-1 to TRBJ1-3; weak D call: TRBD1 (6 bases). Germline V gene data show CDR1 as SGHRS and CDR2 as YFSETQ. This CDR3 has 14 residues. The V end lost 7 bases, the J end lost 1 base, and 12 bases lay between the germline ends. The CDR3 sequence: CASGEQGSGNTIYF. The CDR3 coding sequence is TGCGCCAGCGGAGAACAGGGTTCTGGAAACACCATATATTTT.

The genes are TRBV7-9 and TRBJ1-2, with D possibly TRBD1 on 5 matching bases. Germline loops: CDR1 SEHNR, CDR2 FQNEAQ (reference sequence). Trimming removed 6 bases at V and 8 bases at J, with 19 bases between. The CDR3 contains 14 residues. CDR3 sequence: CASRGKSGTRGYTF. CDR3 in DNA: TGTGCCAGCAGGGGAAAAAGCGGGACTCGGGGCTACACCTTC.

This clonotype was recorded at least ten times. CDR3 residues: CSAAAGDLPYF. The CDR3 DNA reads as TGCAGTGCTGCAGCGGGAGACCTTCCGTATTTT. The chain carries TRBV20-1 and TRBJ2-3; 8 bases match TRBD2. The germline V gene has CDR1 DFQATT and CDR2 SNEGSKA (reference sequence). The CDR3 consists of 11 residues. With 5 bases clipped from V and 14 bases from J, the junction kept 9 bases outside the gene matches.

Many counts were recorded for this clonotype. The chain has TRBV20-1 and TRBJ2-1, with 8 bases that match TRBD2. Per germline, CDR1 DFQATT and CDR2 SNEGSKA (reference sequence). This CDR3 has 18 amino acids. Trimming cost V 6 bases and J 7 bases; bases outside gene matches: 23. The CDR3 protein is CSAPLPSGRGLSLNEQFF. As DNA, the CDR3 is TGCAGTGCCCCTTTACCAAGCGGGAGAGGCCTTTCCCTTAATGAGCAGTTCTTC.

This clonotype was recorded at least ten times. The CDR3 loop is CASRMATYEQYF. The CDR3 nucleotides read TGTGCCAGCAGGATGGCGACCTACGAGCAGTACTTC. The rearrangement joins TRBV2 to TRBJ2-7; no firm D call. Trimming removed 6 bases from V and 2 bases from J, with 8 bases in between. This CDR3 region has 12 residues. Germline V gene sequence: CDR1 SNHLY, CDR2 FYNNEI.

Comment on this clonotype: A read error is possible here, since a much larger clone lies one base away. The chain is built from TRBV11-2 and TRBJ1-2, with D possibly matching TRBD1 (5 bases). This CDR3 is built from 12 residues. CDR1 and CDR2 (germline): SGHAT, FQNNGV. The CDR3 protein is CASSLTGYGCTF. CDR3 DNA: TGTGCCAGCAGCTTAACAGGATATGGCTGCACCTTC.

This clonotype has ten or more counts. V is TRBV7-2 and J is TRBJ1-1, with unresolved D. Between the trimmed V and J ends, which lost 5 bases and 1 base, there was a span of 11 bases. This CDR3 spans 14 amino acids. Per germline, CDR1 SGHTA and CDR2 FQGNSA. The DNA for the CDR3 is TGTGCCAGCAGCCTATGGACCCAGAACACTGAAGCTTTCTTT. Translating it yields CASSLWTQNTEAFF.

This clonotype was seen repeatedly, ten times or more. CDR3 region: CASRLMGLVANEQFF. The DNA for the CDR3 is TGTGCCAGCAGATTGATGGGACTAGTAGCCAATGAGCAGTTCTTC. This sequence joins TRBV6-1 and TRBJ2-1; 8 bases line up with TRBD2. The trim removed 6 bases at V and 6 bases at J, leaving 10 bases unmatched. The CDR3 covers 15 residues. Germline CDR1 MNHNS, CDR2 SASEGT.

This clonotype has a count of ten or more. J is TRBJ1-1 and V is TRBV28; D perhaps matches TRBD1 (6 bases). With 5 bases removed from V and 5 bases from J, the gap between germline ends came to 15 bases. CDR3 size: 14 residues. CDR1 MDHEN and CDR2 SYDVKM come from the germline V gene. This CDR3 is CASSPGQSRTEAFF. Written as DNA, the CDR3 is TGTGCCAGCAGTCCCGGACAGAGTAGGACTGAAGCTTTCTTT.

This clonotype was seen a handful of times. The chain has TRBV19 and TRBJ2-1, with TRBD2 matching 7 bases. The germline V gene encodes CDR1 LNHDA and CDR2 SQIVND (reference sequence). Unmatched junction bases numbered 5, after V lost 3 bases and J lost 0 bases. This CDR3 has 16 amino acids. CDR3 coding DNA: TGTGCCAGTAGTATTTTACGCGGGAGCTCCTACAATGAGCAGTTCTTC. Translation gives CASSILRGSSYNEQFF.

There are many counts of this clonotype. This rearrangement joins TRBV10-3 to TRBJ1-5; no clear D. Germline lookup yields CDR1 ENHRY and CDR2 SYGVKD. This CDR3 is 13 amino acids long. Trimming stripped 1 base from V and 5 bases from J, with 6 bases between. As DNA, the CDR3 is TGTGCCATCAGTGAGTACGGCGATCAGCCCCAGCATTTT. This codes for CAISEYGDQPQHF.

The chain joins TRBV4-1 to TRBJ2-7; D may be TRBD2 (5 bases). The CDR3 sequence is 17 residues long. Per the germline V gene, CDR1 is MGHRA and CDR2 is YSYEKL. V was cut by 0 bases and J by 0 bases, with 15 bases left in between. The CDR3 DNA sequence: TGCGCCAGCAGCCAAGAAGCGGCACAGTTAAGCTCCTACGAGCAGTACTTC. It translates to CASSQEAAQLSSYEQYF.

This clonotype was recorded at least ten times. CDR3 in amino acids: CASSLSDGSNQPQHF. Written as DNA, the CDR3 is TGTGCCAGCAGTTTATCGGACGGTAGCAATCAGCCCCAGCATTTT. The chain recombines TRBV28 with TRBJ1-5; D call uncertain. The CDR3 has 15 amino acids. The germline V and J ends were trimmed by 1 base and 0 bases, with 7 bases remaining between them. Germline V gives CDR1 MDHEN, CDR2 SYDVKM. The full variable domain, its missing parts supplied by reference TRBV28 and TRBJ1-5, is DVKVTQSSRYLVKRTGEKVFLECVQDMDHENMFWYRQDPGLGLRLIYFSYDVKMKEKGDIPEGYSVSREKKERFSLILESASTNQTSMYLCASSLSDGSNQPQHFGDGTRLSIL.

This clonotype was recorded at least ten times. V is TRBV7-2 and J is TRBJ2-3; 11 nucleotides line up with TRBD2. The ends lost 1 base at V and 2 bases at J; junction bases unmatched: 11. This CDR3 is 19 amino acids long. Germline loops: CDR1 SGHTA, CDR2 FQGNSA. Written as DNA, the CDR3 is TGTGCCAGCAGCTTAGTAAATAGCGGGAGGGCGGGATACACAGATACGCAGTATTTT. Its protein product is CASSLVNSGRAGYTDTQYF.

This clonotype has more than one count but fewer than ten. The gene calls are TRBV29-1 and TRBJ2-5; 7 nucleotides agree with TRBD1. Trimming took 7 bases from V and 2 from J; bases not matched to a gene: 10. The CDR3 is 14 amino acids. CDR1 and CDR2 (germline): SQVTM, ANQGSEA. The CDR3 is CSATVGGNQETQYF. For the CDR3, the DNA is TGCAGCGCTACGGTAGGGGGCAATCAAGAGACCCAGTACTTC.

This clonotype has ten or more counts. CDR3 protein: CASRIDGNYGYTF. CDR3 sequence (DNA): TGCGCCAGCAGAATCGACGGGAACTATGGCTACACCTTC. The chain combines TRBV5-1 with TRBJ1-2, with D unclear. CDR1 is SGHRS, CDR2 YFSETQ, per germline. V lost 5 bases, J lost 2 bases, and 10 bases lay in between. This CDR3 contains 13 residues.